The 20 T cell receptor beta chains reported below all come from one sample, sequenced in a study of T cell responses to AZD1222 COVID-19 vaccine. This table comes from immunoSEQ multiplex PCR, and its TCRdb copy is limited to in-frame clones, with some not included. Among about 100,000 clones listed, around 89% were seen once. The material was peripheral blood, obtained on day 0 of AZD1222 vaccination. The receptors come from an adult in good health.

This clone occurred once. The V gene is TRBV30, the J gene TRBJ1-3, with 7 bases that match TRBD1. The CDR3 is made up of 16 amino acids. Germline CDR1 is GTSNPN and CDR2 is SVGIG (reference sequence). V dropped 2 bases and J dropped 6; count of bases not matched to a gene: 13. The CDR3 loop reads CAWSLYGGQMTNTIYF. The CDR3 region has the DNA TGTGCCTGGAGTCTCTATGGGGGACAGATGACAAACACCATATATTTT.

This clone appeared a single time. This rearrangement joins TRBV2 to TRBJ1-3; 8 bases agree with TRBD1. This CDR3 region has 16 residues. Germline V CDR1 and CDR2: SNHLY, FYNNEI. V lost 6 bases to trimming and J lost 0 bases; unmatched junction nucleotides: 7. The CDR3 region has the DNA TGTGCCAGCAGGCCGACAGGGGCCCTCTCTGGAAACACCATATATTTT. This translates into CASRPTGALSGNTIYF.

The rearrangement uses TRBV4-3 and TRBJ2-7, with TRBD2 matching over 9 bases. Germline V gene data show CDR1 as LGHNA and CDR2 as YSLEER. V was clipped by 0 bases and J by 4 bases; unmatched bases: 4. CDR3 length: 15 amino acids. The CDR3 sequence: CASSQDYLAGYEQYF. The CDR3 nucleotides are TGCGCCAGCAGCCAAGATTATCTAGCGGGATACGAGCAGTACTTC.

V and J are TRBV28 and TRBJ1-5; D uncertain. The CDR3 runs 13 residues. Germline values: CDR1 MDHEN, CDR2 SYDVKM. The V gene lost 5 bases and the J gene lost 0 bases, with 5 bases spanning the gap. The CDR3 DNA sequence: TGTGCCAGCAGTACCATTAGCAATCAGCCCCAGCATTTT. This sequence encodes CASSTISNQPQHF. The complete variable domain, with remaining parts taken from reference TRBV28 and TRBJ1-5, reads DVKVTQSSRYLVKRTGEKVFLECVQDMDHENMFWYRQDPGLGLRLIYFSYDVKMKEKGDIPEGYSVSREKKERFSLILESASTNQTSMYLCASSTISNQPQHFGDGTRLSIL.

The rearrangement uses TRBV27 and TRBJ2-4; 10 bases align to TRBD1. Per germline, CDR1 MNHEY and CDR2 SMNVEV (reference sequence). The CDR3 length is 18 residues. Trimming cost V 11 bases and J 0 bases; bases outside gene matches: 16. The CDR3 here is CAGRQGATGRLAKNIQYF. The CDR3 DNA reads as TGTGCCGGGAGACAGGGGGCGACGGGGCGTCTAGCCAAAAACATTCAGTACTTC.

This chain joins TRBV27 and TRBJ1-5; D is uncertain. V dropped 0 bases and J dropped 0 bases, with 6 bases sitting between them. Per germline, CDR1 MNHEY and CDR2 SMNVEV (reference sequence). This CDR3 contains 15 residues. The CDR3 coding sequence is TGTGCCAGCAGTTTATCCCCACATAGCAATCAGCCCCAGCATTTT. It is translated as CASSLSPHSNQPQHF.

The rearrangement links TRBV19 to TRBJ2-7, with D possibly being TRBD1 (5 bases). Germline V gene sequence: CDR1 LNHDA, CDR2 SQIVND (reference sequence). The germline V and J ends were trimmed by 3 bases and 5 bases, with 8 bases remaining between them. The CDR3 is 12 amino acids. CDR3 DNA: TGTGCCAGTAGTATTATGGGGCACGAGCAGTACTTC. Protein sequence: CASSIMGHEQYF.

This chain connects TRBV28 to TRBJ2-2; D possibly corresponds to TRBD2 (5 bases). This CDR3 is built from 13 residues. V shed 6 bases and J shed 5 bases, with 10 bases lying between them. CDR1 is MDHEN, CDR2 SYDVKM, per germline. The CDR3 loop reads CASRGGSTGELFF. In nucleotides, the CDR3 is TGTGCCAGCAGGGGCGGGTCAACCGGGGAGCTGTTTTTT.

The chain employs TRBV19 and TRBJ2-2; the match to TRBD2 covers 8 bases. Germline V CDR1 and CDR2: LNHDA, SQIVND (reference sequence). J was trimmed by 2 bases and V by 9 bases; bases with no gene match: 5. The CDR3 runs to 14 residues. In DNA form, the CDR3 reads TGTGCCAGCTGGGGACTAGTCAACACCGGGGAGCTGTTTTTT. Translated: CASWGLVNTGELFF.

The chain uses TRBV7-8 and TRBJ2-7; TRBD2 agrees at 8 bases. Germline V gene lookup returns CDR1 SGHVS and CDR2 FQNEAQ. Losses at the gene ends were 5 bases for V and 5 bases for J; bases not matched to a gene: 14. The CDR3 runs to 16 residues. CDR3 amino acids: CASSLRGGAELHEQYF. CDR3 nucleotides: TGTGCCAGCAGCCTCCGGGGGGGGGCGGAGCTCCACGAGCAGTACTTC.

V gene TRBV12-3 or TRBV12-4 combines with J gene TRBJ2-5; perhaps TRBD2 as D (5 bases). V was pared by 2 bases and J by 2 bases, with 6 bases between. The CDR3 consists of 13 residues. CDR3 sequence reads: CASSLSGQETQYF. In nucleotides, the CDR3 is TGTGCCAGCAGTTTATCGGGGCAAGAGACCCAGTACTTC.

The CDR3 sequence: CASSSRPLGETQYF. The CDR3 DNA sequence: TGTGCCAGTAGTTCCCGTCCCCTGGGGGAGACCCAGTACTTC. The rearrangement uses TRBV19 and TRBJ2-5; D gene uncertain. This CDR3 has 14 residues. V dropped 5 bases and J dropped 5 bases, with 15 bases sitting between them. In germline, CDR1 is LNHDA, CDR2 SQIVND (reference sequence). Full variable domain (rest looked up from reference TRBV19 and TRBJ2-5): DGGITQSPKYLFRKEGQNVTLSCEQNLNHDAMYWYRQDPGQGLRLIYYSQIVNDFQKGDIAEGYSVSREKKESFPLTVTSAQKNPTAFYLCASSSRPLGETQYFGPGTRLLVL.

The chain has TRBV5-1 and TRBJ2-1, with a possible D match to TRBD2 (6 bases). Trimming pared 4 bases from V and 1 base from J, leaving 12 bases between. Germline assignment: CDR1 SGHRS and CDR2 YFSETQ. The CDR3 is 15 residues long. CDR3 protein: CASSPGLLSYNEQFF. The CDR3 DNA reads as TGCGCCAGCAGCCCGGGACTTCTATCCTACAATGAGCAGTTCTTC. Filled out from reference TRBV5-1 and TRBJ2-1, the complete variable domain reads KAGVTQTPRYLIKTRGQQVTLSCSPISGHRSVSWYQQTPGQGLQFLFEYFSETQRNKGNFPGRFSGRQFSNSRSEMNVSTLELGDSALYLCASSPGLLSYNEQFFGPGTRLTVL.

The chain has TRBV14 and TRBJ1-6; no firm D call. CDR3 length equals 12 residues. V lost 4 bases and J 6 bases, leaving 4 bases between the germline ends. Germline V lookup: CDR1 SGHDN, CDR2 FVKESK. CDR3 region: CASSLFNSPLHF. CDR3 in DNA: TGTGCCAGCAGCCTTTTTAATTCACCCCTCCACTTT.

This clone was recorded once. The V and J genes are TRBV28 and TRBJ2-1, with TRBD2 as a possible D gene (7 bases). V was shortened by 5 bases and J by 2 bases, with 16 bases between the two germline ends. Germline V gene sequence: CDR1 MDHEN, CDR2 SYDVKM. The CDR3 has 16 amino acids. The CDR3 is CASSGGARDAYNEQFF. The DNA of the CDR3 is TGTGCCAGCAGTGGGGGGGCCCGGGATGCCTACAATGAGCAGTTCTTC.

The rearrangement links TRBV18 to TRBJ2-3; no clear D. V lost 1 base, J lost 2 bases, and 10 bases lay in between. This CDR3 contains 15 residues. Germline V CDR1 and CDR2: KGHSH, LQKENI. CDR3 amino acids: CASSPRAPNTDTQYF. The CDR3 DNA reads TGTGCCAGCTCACCACGGGCCCCCAACACAGATACGCAGTATTTT. Full variable domain (outside the CDR3, taken from reference TRBV18 and TRBJ2-3): NAGVMQNPRHLVRRRGQEARLRCSPMKGHSHVYWYRQLPEEGLKFMVYLQKENIIDESGMPKERFSAEFPKEGPSILRIQQVVRGDSAAYFCASSPRAPNTDTQYFGPGTRLTVL.

V is TRBV6-4 and J is TRBJ2-2, with D possibly being TRBD2 (6 bases). The germline V gene encodes CDR1 MRHNA and CDR2 SNTAGT. Trimming pared 3 bases from V and 8 bases from J, leaving 13 bases between. This CDR3 comprises 14 residues. CDR3 nucleotide sequence: TGTGCCAGCAGTGAGGACCCGGGAGTGGGGGAGCTGTTTTTT. It is translated as CASSEDPGVGELFF.

CDR3 sequence (DNA): TGTGCCAGCAGCCCCGGGGGACAGAACTATGGCTACACCTTC. Translation gives CASSPGGQNYGYTF. The rearrangement joins TRBV27 to TRBJ1-2; TRBD1 matches 7 bases. Germline CDR1 and CDR2: MNHEY and SMNVEV (reference sequence). The CDR3 spans 14 residues. The junction had 6 bases not matched to a gene; V was cut back by 6 bases and J by 2 bases.

The genes are TRBV7-2 and TRBJ2-7; 8 nucleotides match TRBD2. This CDR3 has 16 amino acids. Germline loops: CDR1 SGHTA, CDR2 FQGNSA. V gave up 2 bases and J gave up 4 bases; unmatched junction bases: 10. The CDR3 DNA reads TGTGCCAGCAGCTTATCATGGCGGGAGGCCCCTTACGAGCAGTACTTC. Translation gives CASSLSWREAPYEQYF. Looking up the rest from reference TRBV7-2 and TRBJ2-7 gives the full variable domain: GAGVSQSPSNKVTEKGKDVELRCDPISGHTALYWYRQSLGQGLEFLIYFQGNSAPDKSGLPSDRFSAERTGGSVSTLTIQRTQQEDSAVYLCASSLSWREAPYEQYFGPGTRLTVT.

The rearrangement links TRBV19 to TRBJ2-7, with TRBD2 matching over 10 bases. Germline trimming cut 6 bases from V and 3 bases from J; bases unmatched to any gene: 8. In germline, CDR1 is LNHDA, CDR2 SQIVND (reference sequence). The CDR3 contains 15 residues. The CDR3 loop reads CASRPELAGRYEQYF. Here the CDR3 DNA reads TGTGCCAGTAGACCGGAACTAGCGGGACGCTACGAGCAGTACTTC.